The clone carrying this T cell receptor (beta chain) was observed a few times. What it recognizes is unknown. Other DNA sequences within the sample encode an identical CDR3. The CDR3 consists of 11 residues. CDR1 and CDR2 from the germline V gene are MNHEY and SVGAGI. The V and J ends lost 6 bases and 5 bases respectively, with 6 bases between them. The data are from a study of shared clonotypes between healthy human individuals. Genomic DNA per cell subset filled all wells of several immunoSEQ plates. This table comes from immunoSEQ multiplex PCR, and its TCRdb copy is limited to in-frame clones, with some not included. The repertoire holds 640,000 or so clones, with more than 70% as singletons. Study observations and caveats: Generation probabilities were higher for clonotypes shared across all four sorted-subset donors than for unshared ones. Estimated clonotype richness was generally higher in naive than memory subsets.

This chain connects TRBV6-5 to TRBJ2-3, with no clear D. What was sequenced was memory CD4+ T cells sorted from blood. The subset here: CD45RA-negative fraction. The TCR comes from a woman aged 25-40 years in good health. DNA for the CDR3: TGTGCCAGCAGCCAGCAAGATACGCAGTATTTT. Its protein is CASSQQDTQYF.